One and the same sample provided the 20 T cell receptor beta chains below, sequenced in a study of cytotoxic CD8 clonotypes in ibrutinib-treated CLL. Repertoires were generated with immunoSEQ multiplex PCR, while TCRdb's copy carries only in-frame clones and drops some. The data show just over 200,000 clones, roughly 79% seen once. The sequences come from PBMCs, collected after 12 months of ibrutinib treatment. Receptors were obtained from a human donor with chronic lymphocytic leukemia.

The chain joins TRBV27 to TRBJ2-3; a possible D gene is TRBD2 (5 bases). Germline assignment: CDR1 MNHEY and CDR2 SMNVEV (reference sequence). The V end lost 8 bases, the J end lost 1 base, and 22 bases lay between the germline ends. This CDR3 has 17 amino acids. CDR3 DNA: TGTGCCAGCTCCCCGCTGGCGGGTGTGATGGGCACAGATACGCAGTATTTT. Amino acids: CASSPLAGVMGTDTQYF.

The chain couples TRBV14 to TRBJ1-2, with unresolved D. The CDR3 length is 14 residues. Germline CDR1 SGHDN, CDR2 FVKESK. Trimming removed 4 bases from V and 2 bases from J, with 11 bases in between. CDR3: CASSPLGINYGYTF. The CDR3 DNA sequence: TGTGCCAGCAGCCCTCTAGGGATCAACTATGGCTACACCTTC.

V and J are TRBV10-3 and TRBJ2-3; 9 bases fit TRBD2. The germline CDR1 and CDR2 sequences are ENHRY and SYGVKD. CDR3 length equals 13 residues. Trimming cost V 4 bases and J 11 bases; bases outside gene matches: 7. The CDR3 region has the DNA TGTGCCATCAGTGGGACTAGCGAGGGCTGGCAGTATTTT. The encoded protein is CAISGTSEGWQYF.

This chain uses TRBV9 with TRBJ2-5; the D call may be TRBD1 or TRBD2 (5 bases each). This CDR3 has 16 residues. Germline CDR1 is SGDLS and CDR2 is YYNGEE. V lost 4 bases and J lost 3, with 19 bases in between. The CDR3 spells CASSQGRGRGEETQYF. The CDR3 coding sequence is TGTGCCAGCAGCCAAGGACGAGGGAGAGGGGAAGAGACCCAGTACTTC. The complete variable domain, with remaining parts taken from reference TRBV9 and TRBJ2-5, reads DSGVTQTPKHLITATGQRVTLRCSPRSGDLSVYWYQQSLDQGLQFLIQYYNGEERAKGNILERFSAQQFPDLHSELNLSSLELGDSALYFCASSQGRGRGEETQYFGPGTRLLVL.

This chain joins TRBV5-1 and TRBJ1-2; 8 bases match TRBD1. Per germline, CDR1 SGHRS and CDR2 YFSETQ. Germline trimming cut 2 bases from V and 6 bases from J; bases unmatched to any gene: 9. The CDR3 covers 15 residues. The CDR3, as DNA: TGCGCCAGCAGCTTTCCGGGACAGGCAAATAATGGCTACACCTTC. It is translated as CASSFPGQANNGYTF. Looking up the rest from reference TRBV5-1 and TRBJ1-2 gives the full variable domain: KAGVTQTPRYLIKTRGQQVTLSCSPISGHRSVSWYQQTPGQGLQFLFEYFSETQRNKGNFPGRFSGRQFSNSRSEMNVSTLELGDSALYLCASSFPGQANNGYTFGSGTRLTVV.

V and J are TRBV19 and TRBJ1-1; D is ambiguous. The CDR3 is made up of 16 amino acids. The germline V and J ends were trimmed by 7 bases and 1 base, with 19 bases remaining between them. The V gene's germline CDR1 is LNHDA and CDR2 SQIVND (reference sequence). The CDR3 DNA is TGTGCCAGTAAGTCCCCCGGCAGGAGGTGGAACACTGAAGCTTTCTTT. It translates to CASKSPGRRWNTEAFF.

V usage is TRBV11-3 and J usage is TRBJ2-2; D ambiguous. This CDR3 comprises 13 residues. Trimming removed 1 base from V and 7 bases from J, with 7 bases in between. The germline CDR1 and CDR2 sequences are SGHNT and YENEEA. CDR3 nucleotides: TGTGCCAGCAGCTTAGTACAGAGCGGGGAGCTGTTTTTT. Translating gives CASSLVQSGELFF.

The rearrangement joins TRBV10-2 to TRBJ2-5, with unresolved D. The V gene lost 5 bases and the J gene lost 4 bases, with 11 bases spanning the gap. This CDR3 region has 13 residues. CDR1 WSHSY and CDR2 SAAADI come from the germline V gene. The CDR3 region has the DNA TGCGCCAGCAGTTCGGATATTAGAGAGACCCAGTACTTC. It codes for CASSSDIRETQYF.

The CDR3 loop reads CSAQGLGYEQYF. The CDR3 coding sequence is TGCAGCGCACAGGGGTTAGGCTACGAGCAGTACTTC. This chain uses TRBV29-1 with TRBJ2-7, with 7 bases lining up with TRBD1. The CDR3 is 12 amino acids. With 7 bases clipped from V and 3 bases from J, the junction kept 6 bases outside the gene matches. CDR1 SQVTM and CDR2 ANQGSEA come from the germline V gene.

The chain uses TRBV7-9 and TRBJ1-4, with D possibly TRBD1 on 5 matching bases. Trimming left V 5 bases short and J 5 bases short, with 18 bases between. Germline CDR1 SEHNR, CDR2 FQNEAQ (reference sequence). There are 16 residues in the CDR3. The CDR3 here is CASSRSGDGFNEKLFF. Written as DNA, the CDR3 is TGTGCCAGCAGCCGGTCGGGGGACGGATTCAATGAAAAACTGTTTTTT.

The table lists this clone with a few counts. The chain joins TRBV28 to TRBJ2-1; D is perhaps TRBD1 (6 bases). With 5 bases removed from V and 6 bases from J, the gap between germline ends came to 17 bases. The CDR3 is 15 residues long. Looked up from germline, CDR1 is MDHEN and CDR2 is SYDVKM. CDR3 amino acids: CASSLPSGHSNEQFF. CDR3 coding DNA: TGTGCCAGCAGTCTCCCTTCGGGACACAGCAATGAGCAGTTCTTC.

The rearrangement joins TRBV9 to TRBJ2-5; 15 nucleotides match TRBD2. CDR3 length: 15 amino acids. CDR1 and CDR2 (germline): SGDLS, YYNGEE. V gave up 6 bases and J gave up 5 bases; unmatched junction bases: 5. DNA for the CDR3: TGTGCCAGCACCAAGGGACTAGCGGGAGGTGAGACCCAGTACTTC. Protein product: CASTKGLAGGETQYF.

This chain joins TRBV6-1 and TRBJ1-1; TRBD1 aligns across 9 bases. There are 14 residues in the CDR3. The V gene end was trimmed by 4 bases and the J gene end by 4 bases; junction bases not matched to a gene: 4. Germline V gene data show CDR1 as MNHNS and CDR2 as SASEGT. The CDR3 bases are TGTGCCAGCAGTGTTGGACAGGGGTTCACTGAAGCTTTCTTT. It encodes CASSVGQGFTEAFF.

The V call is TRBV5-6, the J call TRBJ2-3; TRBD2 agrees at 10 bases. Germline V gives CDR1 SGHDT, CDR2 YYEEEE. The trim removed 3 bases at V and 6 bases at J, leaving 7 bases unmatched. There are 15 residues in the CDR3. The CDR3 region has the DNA TGTGCCAGCAGCTCAGCGGGAGGGGGTGGTGATACGCAGTATTTT. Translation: CASSSAGGGGDTQYF.

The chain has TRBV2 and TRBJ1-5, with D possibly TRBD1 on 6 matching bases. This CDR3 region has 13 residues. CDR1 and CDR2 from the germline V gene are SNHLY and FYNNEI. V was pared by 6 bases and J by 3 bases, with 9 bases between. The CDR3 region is CASRAGVNQPQHF. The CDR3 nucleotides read TGTGCCAGCAGGGCAGGGGTCAATCAGCCCCAGCATTTT.

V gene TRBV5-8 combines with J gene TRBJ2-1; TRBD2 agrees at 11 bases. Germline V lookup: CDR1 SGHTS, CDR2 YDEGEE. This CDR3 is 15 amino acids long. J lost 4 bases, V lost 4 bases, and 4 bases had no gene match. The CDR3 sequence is CASSLRLAGYNEQFF. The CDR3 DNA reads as TGTGCCAGCAGCCTGAGACTAGCGGGATACAATGAGCAGTTCTTC.

CDR3 sequence (DNA): TGTGCCAGTAGTCCAATCGACAGATTGAACACTGAAGCTTTCTTT. It codes for CASSPIDRLNTEAFF. This chain links TRBV19 with TRBJ1-1; tentatively, D is TRBD1 (5 bases). V lost 5 bases and J 0 bases, leaving 13 bases between the germline ends. The germline CDR1 and CDR2 sequences are LNHDA and SQIVND (reference sequence). This CDR3 region has 15 residues.

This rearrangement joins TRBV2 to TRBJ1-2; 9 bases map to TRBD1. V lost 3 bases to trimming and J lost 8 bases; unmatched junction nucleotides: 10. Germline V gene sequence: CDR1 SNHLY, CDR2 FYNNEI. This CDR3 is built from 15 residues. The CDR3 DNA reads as TGTGCCAGCAGTGATCCAAGGACAGGGGCCGGGGGCTACACCTTC. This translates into CASSDPRTGAGGYTF.

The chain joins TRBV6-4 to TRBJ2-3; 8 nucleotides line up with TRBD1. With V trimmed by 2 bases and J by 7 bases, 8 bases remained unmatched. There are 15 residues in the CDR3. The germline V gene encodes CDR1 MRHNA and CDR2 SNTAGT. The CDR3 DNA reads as TGTGCCAGCAGTGACGGGGGACAGGCCGTGAATACGCAGTATTTT. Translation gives CASSDGGQAVNTQYF.

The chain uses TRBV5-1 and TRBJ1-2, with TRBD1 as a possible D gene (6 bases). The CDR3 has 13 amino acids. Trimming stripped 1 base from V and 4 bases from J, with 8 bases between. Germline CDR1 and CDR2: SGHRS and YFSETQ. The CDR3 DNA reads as TGCGCCAGCAGCTTGTCGGACAGCTATGGCTACACCTTC. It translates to CASSLSDSYGYTF.